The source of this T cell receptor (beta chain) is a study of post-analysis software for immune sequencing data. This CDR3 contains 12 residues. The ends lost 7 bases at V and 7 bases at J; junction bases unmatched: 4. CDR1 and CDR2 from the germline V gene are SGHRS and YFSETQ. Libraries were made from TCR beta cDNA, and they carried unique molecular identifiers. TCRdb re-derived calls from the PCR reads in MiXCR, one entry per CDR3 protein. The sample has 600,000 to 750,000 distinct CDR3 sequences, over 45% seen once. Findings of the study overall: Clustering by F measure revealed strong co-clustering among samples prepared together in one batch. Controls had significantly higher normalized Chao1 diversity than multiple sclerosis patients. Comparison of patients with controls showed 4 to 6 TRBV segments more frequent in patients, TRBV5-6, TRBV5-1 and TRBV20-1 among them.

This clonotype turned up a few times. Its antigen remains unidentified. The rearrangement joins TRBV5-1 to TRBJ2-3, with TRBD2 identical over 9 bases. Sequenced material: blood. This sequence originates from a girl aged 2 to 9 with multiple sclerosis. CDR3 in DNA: TGCGCCAGCGGCCTAGCGGGATATACGCAGTATTTT. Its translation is CASGLAGYTQYF.